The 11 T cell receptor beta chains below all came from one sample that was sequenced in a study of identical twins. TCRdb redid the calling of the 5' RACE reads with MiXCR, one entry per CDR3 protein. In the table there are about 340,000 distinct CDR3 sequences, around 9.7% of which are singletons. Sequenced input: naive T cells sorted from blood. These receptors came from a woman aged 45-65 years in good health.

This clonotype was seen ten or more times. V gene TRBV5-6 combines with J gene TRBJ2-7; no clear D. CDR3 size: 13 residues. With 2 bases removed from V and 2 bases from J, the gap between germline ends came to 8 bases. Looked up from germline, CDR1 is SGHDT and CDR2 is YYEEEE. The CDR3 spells CASSFDNTYEQYF. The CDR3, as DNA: TGTGCCAGCAGCTTTGACAATACCTACGAGCAGTACTTC.

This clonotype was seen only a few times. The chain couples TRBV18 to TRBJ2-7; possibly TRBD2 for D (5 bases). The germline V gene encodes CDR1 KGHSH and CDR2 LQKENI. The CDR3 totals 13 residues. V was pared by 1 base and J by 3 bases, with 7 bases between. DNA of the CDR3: TGTGCCAGCTCACCACAAGGGAGCTACGAGCAGTACGTC. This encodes CASSPQGSYEQYV.

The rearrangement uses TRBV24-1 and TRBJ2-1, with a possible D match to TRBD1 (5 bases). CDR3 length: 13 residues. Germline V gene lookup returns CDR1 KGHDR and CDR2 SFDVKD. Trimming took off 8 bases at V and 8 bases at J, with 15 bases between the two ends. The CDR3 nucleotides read TGTGCCACCAAACGAGAAGCAGGGCATGAGCAGTTCTTC. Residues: CATKREAGHEQFF.

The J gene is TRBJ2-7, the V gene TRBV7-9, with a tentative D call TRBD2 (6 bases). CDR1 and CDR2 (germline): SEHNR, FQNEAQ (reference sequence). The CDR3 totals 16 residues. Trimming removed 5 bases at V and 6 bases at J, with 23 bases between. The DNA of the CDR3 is TGTGCCAGCAGCCGCGGACCGGGAGAGCAGGGATCCGAGCAGTACTTC. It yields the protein CASSRGPGEQGSEQYF.

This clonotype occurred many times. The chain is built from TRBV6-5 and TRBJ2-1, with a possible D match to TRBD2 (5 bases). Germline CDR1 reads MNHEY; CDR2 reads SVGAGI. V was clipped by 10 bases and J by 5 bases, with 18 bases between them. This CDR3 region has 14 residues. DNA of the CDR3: TGTGCCAACCCCGGGATGCTCCTTAACAATGAGCAGTTCTTC. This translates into CANPGMLLNNEQFF.

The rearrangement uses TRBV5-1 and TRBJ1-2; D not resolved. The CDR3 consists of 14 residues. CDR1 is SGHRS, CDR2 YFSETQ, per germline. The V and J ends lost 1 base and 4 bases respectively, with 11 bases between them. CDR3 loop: CASSLTATSYGYTF. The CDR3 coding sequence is TGCGCCAGCAGCTTGACAGCCACTTCCTATGGCTACACCTTC. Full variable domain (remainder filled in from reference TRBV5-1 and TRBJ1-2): KAGVTQTPRYLIKTRGQQVTLSCSPISGHRSVSWYQQTPGQGLQFLFEYFSETQRNKGNFPGRFSGRQFSNSRSEMNVSTLELGDSALYLCASSLTATSYGYTFGSGTRLTVV.

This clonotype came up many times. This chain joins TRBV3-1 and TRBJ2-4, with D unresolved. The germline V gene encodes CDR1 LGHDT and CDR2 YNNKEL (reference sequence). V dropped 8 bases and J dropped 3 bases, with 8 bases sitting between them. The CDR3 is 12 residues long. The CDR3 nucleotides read TGTGCCAGCGTTGGGTTCAAAAACATTCAGTACTTC. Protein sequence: CASVGFKNIQYF. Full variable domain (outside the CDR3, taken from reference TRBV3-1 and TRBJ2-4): DTAVSQTPKYLVTQMGNDKSIKCEQNLGHDTMYWYKQDSKKFLKIMFSYNNKELIINETVPNRFSPKSPDKAHLNLHINSLELGDSAVYFCASVGFKNIQYFGAGTRLSVL.

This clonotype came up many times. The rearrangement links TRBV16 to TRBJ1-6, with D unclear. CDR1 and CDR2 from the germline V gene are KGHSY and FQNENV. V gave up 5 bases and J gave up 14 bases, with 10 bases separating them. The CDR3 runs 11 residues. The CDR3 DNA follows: TGTGCCAGCAGCTCGGAGATGGCCCTCCACTTT. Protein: CASSSEMALHF.

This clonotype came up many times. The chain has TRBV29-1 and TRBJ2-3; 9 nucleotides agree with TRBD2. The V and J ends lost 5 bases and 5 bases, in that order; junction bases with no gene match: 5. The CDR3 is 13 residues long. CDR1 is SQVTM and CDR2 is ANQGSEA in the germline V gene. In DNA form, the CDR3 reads TGCAGCGTTCGCGGGAGGGCCATAGATACGCAGTATTTT. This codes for CSVRGRAIDTQYF.

CDR3 residues: CASSPLAGGEQYV. The DNA for the CDR3 is TGTGCCAGCAGTCCACTAGCGGGAGGAGAGCAGTACGTC. The chain uses TRBV12-3 or TRBV12-4 and TRBJ2-7; 12 nucleotides line up with TRBD2. The V gene end was trimmed by 5 bases and the J gene end by 7 bases; junction bases not matched to a gene: 3. This CDR3 has 13 amino acids.

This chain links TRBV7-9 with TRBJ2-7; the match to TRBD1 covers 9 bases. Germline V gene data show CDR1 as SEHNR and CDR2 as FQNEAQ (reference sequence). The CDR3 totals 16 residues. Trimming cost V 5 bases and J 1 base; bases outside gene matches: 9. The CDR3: CASSLGGGTGSYEQYF. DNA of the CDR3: TGTGCCAGCAGCCTTGGGGGGGGGACAGGGTCCTACGAGCAGTACTTC.